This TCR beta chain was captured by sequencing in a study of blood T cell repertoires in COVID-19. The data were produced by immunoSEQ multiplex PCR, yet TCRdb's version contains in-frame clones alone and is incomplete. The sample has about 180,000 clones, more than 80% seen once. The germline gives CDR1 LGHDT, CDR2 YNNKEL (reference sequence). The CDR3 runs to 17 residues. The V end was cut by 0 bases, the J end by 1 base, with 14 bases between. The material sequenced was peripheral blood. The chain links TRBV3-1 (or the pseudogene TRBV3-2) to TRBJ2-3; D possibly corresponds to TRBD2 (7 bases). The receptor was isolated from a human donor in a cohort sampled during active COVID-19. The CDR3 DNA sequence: TGTGCCAGCAGCCAAGATAAGGGGGGGGCTGGCACAGATACGCAGTATTTT. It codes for CASSQDKGGAGTDTQYF.